This T cell receptor (beta chain) was recovered during a study of shared clonotypes between healthy human individuals. Study context: Each donor's CD8 memory used one plate, CD8 naive two, each CD4 subset three.

Healthy HIV-negative adults without recent acute infections or vaccinations served as donors. On this clone: Antigen: not known.

General observations from the study: Sampling was confined to blood; repertoires within tissues likely differ.

TCRdb's copy holds only in-frame clones and misses some; the assay was immunoSEQ multiplex PCR. The sample includes 2,500,000 or so clones, around 93% of them seen just once. This TCR was sampled from a man aged 18 to 30 in good health. Some clones in this sample may be carry-over from other donors' samples. The sample consisted of naive CD4+ T cells from PBMCs. Documented subset: CD45RA+ positively selected.

CDR3 loop: CASSPGQAPPAEAFF. The DNA of the CDR3 is TGTGCCAGCAGTCCCGGACAGGCCCCTCCCGCTGAAGCTTTCTTT. The gene calls are TRBV6-1 and TRBJ1-1, with 7 bases aligning to TRBD1. There are 15 residues in the CDR3. Germline CDR1 MNHNS, CDR2 SASEGT. After removal of 5 bases from V and 6 bases from J, the junction contained 12 bases not matched to a gene.